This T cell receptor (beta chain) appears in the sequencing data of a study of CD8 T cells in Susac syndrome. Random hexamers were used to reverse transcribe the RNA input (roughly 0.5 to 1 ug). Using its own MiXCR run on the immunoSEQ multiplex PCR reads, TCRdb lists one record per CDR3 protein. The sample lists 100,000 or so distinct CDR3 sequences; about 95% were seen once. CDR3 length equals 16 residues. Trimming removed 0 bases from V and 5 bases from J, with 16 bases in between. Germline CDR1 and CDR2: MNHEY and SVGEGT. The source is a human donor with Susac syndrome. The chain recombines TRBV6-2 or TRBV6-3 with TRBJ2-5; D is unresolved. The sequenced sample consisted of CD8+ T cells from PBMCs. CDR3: CASSYSVVELSETQYF. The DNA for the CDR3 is TGTGCCAGCAGTTACTCGGTAGTGGAATTATCGGAGACCCAGTACTTC.